A selection of T cell receptor beta chains follows, all from one sample in a study of blood T cell repertoires in COVID-19. The table came from immunoSEQ multiplex PCR; TCRdb's copy has only in-frame clones and leaves some out. The data hold approximately 270,000 clones, with about 89% observed a single time. The sequenced sample consisted of peripheral blood. Receptors were obtained from a man in his thirties or forties with acute or convalescent COVID-19. The CDR3 runs from the conserved cysteine through the conserved F or W. A D gene is named only where the DNA matches it firmly. The size of a clone is reported for some rows only, either as once, few or many, or as a class for expanded clones.

V gene	J gene	clone size	D gene	CDR3 protein	CDR3 DNA
TRBV9	TRBJ1-1	.	.	CASSDPGRTEAFF	TGTGCCAGCAGCGACCCCGGGAGGACTGAAGCTTTCTTT
TRBV12-5	TRBJ2-3	once	.	CASGFTPDSFTDTQYF	TGTGCTAGTGGTTTCACCCCGGACAGCTTCACAGATACGCAGTATTTT
TRBV19	TRBJ2-5	.	.	CASSEHRLEQETQYF	TGTGCCAGTAGTGAACATCGACTAGAGCAAGAGACCCAGTACTTC
TRBV14	TRBJ2-2	once	TRBD1	CASRGQGLNTGELFF	TGTGCCAGCAGGGGACAGGGTTTGAACACCGGGGAGCTGTTTTTT
TRBV28	TRBJ2-7	.	TRBD2	CASGDRPTSGPAYEQYF	TGTGCCAGCGGGGACCGCCCTACTAGCGGGCCGGCCTACGAGCAGTACTTC
TRBV7-8	TRBJ2-1	.	.	CASSLSSGSPGNEQFF	TGTGCCAGCAGCTTATCTTCCGGGTCACCAGGGAATGAGCAGTTCTTC
TRBV6-5	TRBJ1-2	.	.	CASSSFYGYTF	TGTGCCAGCAGTTCCTTCTATGGCTACACCTTC
TRBV7-3	TRBJ2-1	.	TRBD2	CASSLGLAGKNEQFF	TGTGCCAGCAGCTTGGGACTAGCGGGAAAGAATGAGCAGTTCTTC
TRBV21-1	TRBJ2-5	.	.	CASSKPRGTDQETQYF	TGTGCCAGCAGCAAACCGAGGGGGACAGACCAAGAGACCCAGTACTTC
TRBV5-1	TRBJ1-1	.	.	CASSPRGTNTEAFF	TGCGCCAGCAGCCCCCGAGGGACTAACACTGAAGCTTTCTTT
TRBV28	TRBJ1-5	.	.	CASSLWGGGNQPQHF	TGTGCCAGCAGTTTATGGGGCGGGGGCAATCAGCCCCAGCATTTT
TRBV28	TRBJ2-2	once	TRBD2	CATIGGVGNTGELFF	TGTGCCACCATCGGGGGGGTGGGGAACACCGGGGAGCTGTTTTTT
TRBV10-3	TRBJ2-6	.	.	CAISADPLVGGYSGANVLTF	TGTGCCATCAGCGCCGACCCGCTTGTTGGGGGCTACTCTGGGGCCAACGTCCTGACTTTC
TRBV5-1	TRBJ2-3	.	TRBD2	CASSLGLASGSTDTQYF	TGCGCCAGCAGCTTGGGTTTGGCTAGCGGTTCCACAGATACGCAGTATTTT
TRBV30	TRBJ1-2	.	.	CAFFRFNYGYTF	TGTGCCTTCTTCAGGTTTAACTATGGCTACACCTTC
TRBV11-3	TRBJ2-5	.	.	CASSLTGETQYF	TGTGCCAGCAGCTTGACAGGAGAGACCCAGTACTTC
TRBV30	TRBJ2-7	.	.	CAWRGPESPLYEQYF	TGTGCCTGGAGGGGGCCGGAGTCACCACTTTACGAGCAGTACTTC
TRBV6-1	TRBJ1-1	.	TRBD1	CASSERTGYNENTEAFF	TGTGCCAGCAGTGAAAGGACAGGGTACAATGAGAACACTGAAGCTTTCTTT
TRBV23-1	TRBJ2-7	.	TRBD1	CASSQSRPGQASPAENYEQYF	TGCGCCAGCAGTCAATCACGTCCGGGACAGGCCTCACCAGCGGAGAACTACGAGCAGTACTTC
TRBV7-9	TRBJ1-2	.	TRBD1	CASSPQGRYGYTF	TGTGCCAGCAGCCCACAGGGGAGGTATGGCTACACCTTC
TRBV5-4	TRBJ1-1	.	TRBD1	CASSSLRGRTEAFF	TGTGCCAGCAGCTCCCTCAGGGGGCGGACTGAAGCTTTCTTT
TRBV6-5	TRBJ2-1	few	.	CATQEGLEQFF	TGTGCCACCCAGGAGGGCCTGGAGCAGTTCTTC
TRBV7-8	TRBJ1-5	.	TRBD1	CASSSMNRGPEGNQPQHF	TGTGCCAGCAGCTCTATGAACAGGGGGCCGGAGGGCAATCAGCCCCAGCATTTT
TRBV6-5	TRBJ1-1	.	TRBD1	CASSYSQGSNTEAFF	TGTGCCAGCAGTTATTCACAGGGGTCGAACACTGAAGCTTTCTTT
TRBV10-2	TRBJ2-1	.	.	CASSESRVVYNEQFF	TGCGCCAGCAGTGAGTCGAGGGTAGTTTACAATGAGCAGTTCTTC
TRBV6-5	TRBJ1-2	.	TRBD1	CASSYSGTAVPYGYTF	TGTGCCAGCAGTTACTCCGGGACAGCCGTCCCCTATGGCTACACCTTC
TRBV29-1	TRBJ2-5	.	.	CSVEGNIETQYF	TGCAGCGTTGAAGGAAACATTGAGACCCAGTACTTC
TRBV3-1/TRBV3-2	TRBJ2-5	once	.	CASSQGSNRQSTQYF	TGTGCCAGCAGCCAAGGGAGTAACAGGCAATCGACCCAGTACTTC
TRBV28	TRBJ1-2	.	.	CASSFRNHYGYTF	TGTGCCAGCAGTTTCAGGAACCACTATGGCTACACCTTC
TRBV27	TRBJ2-1	.	TRBD2	CASKREVHYNEQFF	TGTGCCAGCAAGCGGGAGGTCCACTACAATGAGCAGTTCTTC
TRBV7-7	TRBJ2-2	many	TRBD2	CASSTGPTGGGELFF	TGTGCTAGCAGCACCGGGCCCACGGGGGGCGGGGAGCTGTTTTTT
TRBV28	TRBJ1-4	.	TRBD1	CASEKRTGGSTNEKLFF	TGTGCCAGCGAAAAGCGGACAGGGGGTTCAACTAATGAAAAACTGTTTTTT
TRBV5-1	TRBJ2-7	.	TRBD2	CASSLAGTSIYEQYF	TGCGCCAGCAGCTTGGCCGGGACTAGTATATACGAGCAGTACTTC
TRBV2	TRBJ1-1	.	TRBD1	CASSPTDRVPEAFF	TGTGCCAGCAGTCCTACAGACAGGGTCCCTGAAGCTTTCTTT
TRBV3-1/TRBV3-2	TRBJ1-5	.	.	CASSVWGQNQPQHF	TGTGCCAGCAGCGTGTGGGGACAAAATCAGCCCCAGCATTTT
TRBV7-9	TRBJ2-7	few	.	CASSTPQTGFYEQYF	TGTGCCAGCAGCACCCCCCAGACAGGCTTCTACGAGCAGTACTTC
TRBV15	TRBJ2-5	.	.	CATSRNDRRETQYF	TGTGCCACCAGCAGAAACGACAGACGGGAGACCCAGTACTTC
TRBV11-3	TRBJ2-3	.	TRBD2	CASSLDSGGTDTQYF	TGTGCCAGCAGCTTGGATAGCGGGGGCACAGATACGCAGTATTTT
TRBV6-6	TRBJ1-5	.	.	CASSYEAVGNQPQHF	TGTGCCAGCAGCTACGAGGCGGTGGGTAATCAGCCCCAGCATTTT
TRBV6-5	TRBJ2-7	.	TRBD1	CASSNGQGQWEQYF	TGTGCCAGCAGCAACGGACAGGGGCAATGGGAGCAGTACTTC
TRBV5-5	TRBJ2-2	.	.	CASSNPPGELFF	TGTGCCAGCAGTAATCCTCCCGGGGAGCTGTTTTTT
TRBV6-5	TRBJ2-1	.	TRBD2	CASSYSVAGGYNEQFF	TGTGCCAGCAGTTACTCTGTAGCGGGGGGTTACAATGAGCAGTTCTTC
TRBV9	TRBJ1-2	once	TRBD1	CASSGTGDYGYTF	TGTGCCAGCAGCGGGACAGGCGACTATGGCTACACCTTC